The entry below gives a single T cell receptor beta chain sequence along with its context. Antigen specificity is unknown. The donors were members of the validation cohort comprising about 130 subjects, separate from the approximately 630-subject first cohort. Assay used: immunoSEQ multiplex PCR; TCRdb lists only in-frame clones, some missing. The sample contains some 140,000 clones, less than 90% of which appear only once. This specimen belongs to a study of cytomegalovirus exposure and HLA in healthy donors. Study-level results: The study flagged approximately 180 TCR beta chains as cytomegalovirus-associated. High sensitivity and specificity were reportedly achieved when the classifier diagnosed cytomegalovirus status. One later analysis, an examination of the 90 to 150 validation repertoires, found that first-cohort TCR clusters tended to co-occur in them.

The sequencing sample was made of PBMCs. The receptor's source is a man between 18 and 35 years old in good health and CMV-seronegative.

The CDR3 spells CASSSGGLAESTDTQYF. The CDR3 DNA is TGTGCCAGCAGCTCGGGGGGACTAGCGGAGAGCACAGATACGCAGTATTTT. The chain links TRBV7-2 to TRBJ2-3, with TRBD2 matching 11 bases. V gave up 4 bases and J gave up 0 bases; unmatched junction bases: 6. Germline V gene data show CDR1 as SGHTA and CDR2 as FQGNSA. CDR3 length equals 17 residues.